A selection of T cell receptor beta chains follows, all from one sample in a study of blood T cell repertoires in COVID-19. Clones were read by immunoSEQ multiplex PCR, and TCRdb kept only the in-frame ones, dropping some. The sample includes about 120,000 clones, about 90% of them seen just once. Specimen: peripheral blood. Receptors were obtained from a human donor in a cohort sampled during active COVID-19. Both conserved end residues are part of each CDR3. The order of the fields is D gene, J gene, V gene, CDR3 protein. D genes are given only for firm matches.

TRBD1 | TRBJ2-3 | TRBV24-1 | CATSDPGQGSNTQYF
NA | TRBJ2-3 | TRBV9 | CASSGLLNTDTQYF
TRBD1 | TRBJ2-6 | TRBV5-4 | CASSFRDRFSGANVLTF
TRBD2 | TRBJ2-5 | TRBV5-4 | CASSSRRLAGEETQYF
TRBD2 | TRBJ2-3 | TRBV5-1 | CASSPKGTSGGVRTDTQYF
NA | TRBJ1-4 | TRBV6-5 | CASRLAGSLGEKLFF
NA | TRBJ1-5 | TRBV4-3 | CASSQDLPGVAQPQHF
TRBD1 | TRBJ1-5 | TRBV7-2 | CASSTRTGHYSNQPQHF
TRBD1 | TRBJ1-5 | TRBV27 | CASSSGQGRNQPQHF
TRBD2 | TRBJ2-2 | TRBV5-1 | CASRKAGVNTGELFF
NA | TRBJ1-5 | TRBV28 | CAGGTPSRPQHF
NA | TRBJ1-1 | TRBV7-9 | CASSLGPTGVNTEAFF
TRBD1 | TRBJ1-5 | TRBV19 | CASSHRDRENQPQHF
TRBD2 | TRBJ2-7 | TRBV5-1 | CASSFLLTSGRKGEQYF
NA | TRBJ2-1 | TRBV6-5 | CASSLLAYSYNEQFF
TRBD2 | TRBJ2-3 | TRBV6-2/TRBV6-3 | CASSSGGPTDTQYF
TRBD2 | TRBJ2-3 | TRBV7-9 | CASSPLAGGPTDTQYF
NA | TRBJ2-1 | TRBV19 | CASSNRYNEQFF
NA | TRBJ1-6 | TRBV9 | CASSAQPGADSPLHF
TRBD1 | TRBJ2-7 | TRBV4-2 | CASSQDSGGIAYEQYF
TRBD2 | TRBJ2-7 | TRBV5-4 | CASSLEVVAGVTSYEQYF
TRBD1 | TRBJ2-3 | TRBV7-9 | CASSLGQGENTQYF
NA | TRBJ1-1 | TRBV18 | CASSPVSGSGGNTEAFF
TRBD1 | TRBJ1-2 | TRBV24-1 | CATSDPRQGIYGYTF
NA | TRBJ2-4 | TRBV30 | CAWRLAGGGAKNIQYF
NA | TRBJ2-7 | TRBV6-5 | CASSYYATGRREQYF
NA | TRBJ1-3 | TRBV7-9 | CASSLASLASGNTIYF
TRBD2 | TRBJ2-1 | TRBV9 | CASSVGSRAGAVNEQFF
NA | TRBJ2-3 | TRBV19 | CASSINRNTDTQYF
NA | TRBJ2-7 | TRBV5-8 | CASSTRQNLLREQYF
TRBD1 | TRBJ2-5 | TRBV3-1/TRBV3-2 | CASSPPGQGQETQYF